The clone carrying this T cell receptor (beta chain) has a handful of counts. The data are from a study of T cells after yellow fever vaccination. The study made its TCR cDNA through 5'RACE template switching. That step introduced a universal primer site along with UMIs. MiXCR was run by TCRdb on the 5' RACE reads, yielding one entry per CDR3 protein. The profile covers under 600,000 distinct CDR3 sequences, with roughly 14% appearing a single time and about 14% taken by the ten largest. The CDR3 has 15 residues. Germline CDR1 is SNHLY and CDR2 is FYNNEI. With 6 bases removed from V and 1 base from J, the gap between germline ends came to 12 bases.

This chain joins TRBV2 and TRBJ1-4; D perhaps matches TRBD1 (5 bases). Specimen: PBMCs, collected on the day of the yellow fever booster vaccination. The source is a man aged 25 to 40 who received the YFV17D yellow fever vaccine. CDR3 nucleotides: TGTGCCAGCAGAGTAGACAGAGGAACTAATGAAAAACTGTTTTTT. It translates to CASRVDRGTNEKLFF.